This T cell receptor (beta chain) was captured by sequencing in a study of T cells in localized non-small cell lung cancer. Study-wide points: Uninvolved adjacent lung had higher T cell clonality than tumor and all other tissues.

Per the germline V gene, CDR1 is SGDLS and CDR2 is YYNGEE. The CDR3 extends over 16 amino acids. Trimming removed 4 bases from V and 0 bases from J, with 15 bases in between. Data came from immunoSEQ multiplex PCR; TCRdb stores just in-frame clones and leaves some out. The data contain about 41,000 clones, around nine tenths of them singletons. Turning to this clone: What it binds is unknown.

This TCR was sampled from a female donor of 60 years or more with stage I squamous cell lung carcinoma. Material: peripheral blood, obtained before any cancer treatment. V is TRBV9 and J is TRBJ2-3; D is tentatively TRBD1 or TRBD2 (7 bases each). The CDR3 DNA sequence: TGTGCCAGCAGCCCGCAGGGGGGGGCAAGCACAGATACGCAGTATTTT. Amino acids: CASSPQGGASTDTQYF.